This TCR beta chain was sequenced for a study of shared clonotypes between healthy human individuals. Clones were read by immunoSEQ multiplex PCR, and TCRdb kept only the in-frame ones, dropping some. The profile shows roughly 2.2 million clones, 80% to 95% of them singletons. Germline CDR1 is SGHTS and CDR2 is YDEGEE. There are 16 residues in the CDR3. The V end was cut by 5 bases, the J end by 4 bases, with 21 bases between. V is TRBV5-8 and J is TRBJ1-1; perhaps TRBD1 as D (6 bases). Sequencing used naive CD4+ T cells from PBMCs. Subset of the sample: CD45RA+ positively selected. The sequence was collected from a man between 18 and 29 years old in good health. Some clones in this sample may be carry-over from other donors' samples. The CDR3 here is CASSSTRFRGGTEAFF. As DNA, the CDR3 is TGTGCCAGCAGTTCGACTCGGTTCAGGGGTGGCACTGAAGCTTTCTTT.